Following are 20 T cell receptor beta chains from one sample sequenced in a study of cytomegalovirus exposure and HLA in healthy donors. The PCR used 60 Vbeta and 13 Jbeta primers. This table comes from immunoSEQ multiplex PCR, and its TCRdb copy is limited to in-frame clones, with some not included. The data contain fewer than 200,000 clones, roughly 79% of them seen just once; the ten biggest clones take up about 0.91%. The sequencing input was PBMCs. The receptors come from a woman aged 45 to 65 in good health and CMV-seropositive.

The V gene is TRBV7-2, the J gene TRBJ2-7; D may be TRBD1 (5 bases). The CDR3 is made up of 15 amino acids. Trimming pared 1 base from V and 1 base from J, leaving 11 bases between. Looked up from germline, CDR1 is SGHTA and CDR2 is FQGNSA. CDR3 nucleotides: TGTGCCAGCAGCTTAGTATCGGCAGGGTCCTACGAGCAGTACTTC. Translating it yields CASSLVSAGSYEQYF.

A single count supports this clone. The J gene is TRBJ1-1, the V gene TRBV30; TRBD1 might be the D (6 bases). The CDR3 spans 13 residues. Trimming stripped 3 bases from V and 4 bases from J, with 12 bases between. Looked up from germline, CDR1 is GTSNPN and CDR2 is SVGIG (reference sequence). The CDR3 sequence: CAWRITGFTEAFF. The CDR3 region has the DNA TGTGCCTGGAGGATTACAGGGTTCACTGAAGCTTTCTTT.

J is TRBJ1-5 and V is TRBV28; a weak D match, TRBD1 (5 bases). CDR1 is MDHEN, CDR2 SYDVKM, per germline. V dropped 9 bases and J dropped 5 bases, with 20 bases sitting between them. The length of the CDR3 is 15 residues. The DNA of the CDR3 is TGTGCCAGTAATTCCAGGGCGGCTCAAGATCAGCCCCAGCATTTT. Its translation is CASNSRAAQDQPQHF.

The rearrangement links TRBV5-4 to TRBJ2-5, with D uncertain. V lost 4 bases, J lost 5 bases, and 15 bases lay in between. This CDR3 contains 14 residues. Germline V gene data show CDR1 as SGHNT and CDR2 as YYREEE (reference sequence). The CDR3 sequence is CASSGDSDRETQYF. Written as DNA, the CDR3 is TGTGCCAGCAGCGGCGACTCCGACCGGGAGACCCAGTACTTC.

The CDR3 DNA sequence: TGTGCCAGCAGTTGGGACAGGGATCAGCCCCAGCATTTT. Encoded protein: CASSWDRDQPQHF. V and J are TRBV6-5 and TRBJ1-5; 9 bases map to TRBD1. The germline gives CDR1 MNHEY, CDR2 SVGAGI. Germline trimming cut 4 bases from V and 5 bases from J; bases unmatched to any gene: 0. The CDR3 runs 13 residues.

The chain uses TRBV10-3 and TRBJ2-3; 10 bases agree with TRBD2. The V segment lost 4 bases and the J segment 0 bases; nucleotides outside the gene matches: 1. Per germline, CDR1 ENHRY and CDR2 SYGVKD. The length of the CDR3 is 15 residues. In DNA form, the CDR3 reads TGTGCCATCAGTGGGACTAGCGGAAGCACAGATACGCAGTATTTT. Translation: CAISGTSGSTDTQYF.

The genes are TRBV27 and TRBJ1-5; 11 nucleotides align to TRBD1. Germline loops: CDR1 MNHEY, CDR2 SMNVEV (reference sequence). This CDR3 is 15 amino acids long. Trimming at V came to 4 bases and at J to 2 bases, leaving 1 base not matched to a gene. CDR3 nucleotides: TGTGCCAGCAGTTCGGGACAGGGGGGCAATCAGCCCCAGCATTTT. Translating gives CASSSGQGGNQPQHF.

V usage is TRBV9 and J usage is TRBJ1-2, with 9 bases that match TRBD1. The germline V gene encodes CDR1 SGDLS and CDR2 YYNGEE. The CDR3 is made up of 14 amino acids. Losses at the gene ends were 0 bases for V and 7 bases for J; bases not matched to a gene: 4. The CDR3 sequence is CASSVGGQGSGYTF. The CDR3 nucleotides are TGTGCCAGCAGCGTAGGAGGACAGGGGTCTGGCTACACCTTC.

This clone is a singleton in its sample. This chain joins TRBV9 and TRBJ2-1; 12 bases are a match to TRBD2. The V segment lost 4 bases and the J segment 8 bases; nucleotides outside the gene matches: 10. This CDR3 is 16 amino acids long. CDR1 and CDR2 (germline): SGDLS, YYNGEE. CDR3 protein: CASSSTGLAGSHEQFF. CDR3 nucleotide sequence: TGTGCCAGCAGCTCTACCGGACTAGCGGGAAGCCATGAGCAGTTCTTC.

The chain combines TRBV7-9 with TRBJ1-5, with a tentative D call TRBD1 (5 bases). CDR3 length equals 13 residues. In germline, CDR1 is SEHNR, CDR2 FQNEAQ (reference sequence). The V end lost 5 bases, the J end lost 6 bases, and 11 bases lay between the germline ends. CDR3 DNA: TGTGCCAGCAGCGTTGGGGGGACTCAGCCCCAGCATTTT. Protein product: CASSVGGTQPQHF.

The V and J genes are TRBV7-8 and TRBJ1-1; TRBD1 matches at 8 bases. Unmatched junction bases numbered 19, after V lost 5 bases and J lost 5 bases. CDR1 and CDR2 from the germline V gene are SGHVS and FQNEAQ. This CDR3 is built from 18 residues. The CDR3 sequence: CASSLGTGGGLLETEAFF. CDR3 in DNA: TGTGCCAGCAGCCTCGGGACAGGTGGAGGTTTGTTGGAGACTGAAGCTTTCTTT.

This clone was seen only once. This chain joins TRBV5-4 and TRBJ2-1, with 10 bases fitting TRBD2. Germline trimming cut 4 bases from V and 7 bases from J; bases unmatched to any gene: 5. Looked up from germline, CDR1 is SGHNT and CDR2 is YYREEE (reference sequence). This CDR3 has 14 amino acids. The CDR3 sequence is CASSGPSGSNEQFF. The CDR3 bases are TGTGCCAGCAGCGGACCTAGCGGGAGTAATGAGCAGTTCTTC.

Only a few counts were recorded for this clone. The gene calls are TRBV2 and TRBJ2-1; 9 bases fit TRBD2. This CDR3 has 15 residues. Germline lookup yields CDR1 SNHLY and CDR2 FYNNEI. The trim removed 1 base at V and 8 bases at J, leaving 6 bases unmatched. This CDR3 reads CASSEELAGPDEQFF. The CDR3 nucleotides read TGTGCCAGCAGTGAAGAGCTAGCGGGACCTGATGAGCAGTTCTTC. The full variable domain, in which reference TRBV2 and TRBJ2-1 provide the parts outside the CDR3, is EPEVTQTPSHQVTQMGQEVILRCVPISNHLYFYWYRQILGQKVEFLVSFYNNEISEKSEIFDDQFSVERPDGSNFTLKIRSTKLEDSAMYFCASSEELAGPDEQFFGPGTRLTVL.

CDR3 coding DNA: TGTGCCAGTACCCCCCGGAGCCCACGCACAGATACGCAGTATTTT. Translation gives CASTPRSPRTDTQYF. The V call is TRBV19, the J call TRBJ2-3; D gene unclear. Germline values: CDR1 LNHDA, CDR2 SQIVND (reference sequence). Trimming stripped 7 bases from V and 1 base from J, with 15 bases between. The CDR3 runs to 15 residues.

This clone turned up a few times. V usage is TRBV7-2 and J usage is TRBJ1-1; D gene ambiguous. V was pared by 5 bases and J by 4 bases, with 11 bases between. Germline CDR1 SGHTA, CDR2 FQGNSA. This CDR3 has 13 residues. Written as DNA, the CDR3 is TGTGCCAGCAGCCCAGGACTGAGCACTGAAGCTTTCTTT. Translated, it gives CASSPGLSTEAFF.

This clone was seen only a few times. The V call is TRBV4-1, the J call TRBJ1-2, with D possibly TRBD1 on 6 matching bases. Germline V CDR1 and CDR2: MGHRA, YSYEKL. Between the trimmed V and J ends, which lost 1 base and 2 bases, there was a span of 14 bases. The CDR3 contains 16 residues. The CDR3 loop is CASSQGSLQGNYGYTF. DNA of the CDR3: TGCGCCAGCAGCCAAGGCTCCCTACAGGGAAACTATGGCTACACCTTC.

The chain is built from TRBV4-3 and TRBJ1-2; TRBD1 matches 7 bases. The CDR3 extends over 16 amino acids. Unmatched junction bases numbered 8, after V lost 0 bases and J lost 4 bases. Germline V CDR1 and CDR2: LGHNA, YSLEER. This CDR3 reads CASSQETGAAGYGYTF. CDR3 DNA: TGCGCCAGCAGCCAAGAAACAGGGGCGGCGGGCTATGGCTACACCTTC.

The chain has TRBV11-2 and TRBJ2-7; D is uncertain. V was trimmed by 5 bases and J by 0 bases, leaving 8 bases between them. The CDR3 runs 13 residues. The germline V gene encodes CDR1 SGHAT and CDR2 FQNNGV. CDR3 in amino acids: CASSLYSSYEQYF. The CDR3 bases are TGTGCCAGCAGCCTCTATAGCTCCTACGAGCAGTACTTC.

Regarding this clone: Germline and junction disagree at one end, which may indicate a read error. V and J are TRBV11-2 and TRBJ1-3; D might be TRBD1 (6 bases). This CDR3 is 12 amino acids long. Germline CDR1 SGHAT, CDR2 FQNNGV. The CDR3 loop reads CASSLTSTGITF. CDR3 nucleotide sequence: TGTGCCAGCAGCCTAACTTCGACAGGCATCACCTTT.

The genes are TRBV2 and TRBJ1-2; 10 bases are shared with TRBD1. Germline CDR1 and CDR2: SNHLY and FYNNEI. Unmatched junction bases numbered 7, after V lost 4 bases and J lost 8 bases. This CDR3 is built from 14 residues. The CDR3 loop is CASSVGTGEFGYTF. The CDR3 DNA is TGTGCCAGCAGTGTGGGGACAGGGGAATTCGGCTACACCTTC.